This TCR beta chain was documented in a study of T cells after somatic rescue of genetic block. The table came from immunoSEQ multiplex PCR; TCRdb's copy has only in-frame clones and leaves some out. The sample holds 60,000 to 90,000 clones, roughly 93% seen once. There are 16 residues in the CDR3. The germline V and J ends were trimmed by 1 base and 5 bases, with 17 bases remaining between them. Germline-derived CDR1 and CDR2 are SGHTA and FQGNSA. What was sequenced was peripheral blood mononuclear cells (PBMCs). This TCR was recovered from a man under 40. This sequence joins TRBV7-2 and TRBJ1-2, with D perhaps TRBD1 (6 bases). For the CDR3, the DNA is TGTGCCAGCAGCTTAGGTTGGGGGGCGGCAGTTTATGGCTACACCTTC. As protein: CASSLGWGAAVYGYTF.